This T cell receptor (beta chain) was obtained from a study of cytomegalovirus exposure and HLA in healthy donors. Whole-study results and caveats: The study flagged roughly 150 TCR beta chains as cytomegalovirus-associated. Later analysis revealed greater clonal expansion in HLA-associated TCR beta chains than in equally common others.

PCR amplification relied on 60 Vbeta primers (plus 13 Jbeta primers). Per the authors' pipeline: In a later analysis, of around 80 million unique beta chains, roughly 9.9 million appeared in at least two donors. TCRdb keeps only in-frame clones here, not all; method: immunoSEQ multiplex PCR. V and J calls and clone size are as listed in that table; D and trimming were resolved from the DNA. The data show around 230,000 clones, with around four fifths seen just once and more than 0.45% held by the top ten. Notes on this clone: Its antigen is still unknown.

CDR1 is SQVTM and CDR2 is ANQGSEA in the germline V gene. V lost 1 base and J 4 bases, leaving 16 bases between the germline ends. The CDR3 spans 15 residues. The source material was PBMCs. The V and J genes are TRBV29-1 and TRBJ1-2, with D possibly being TRBD1 (6 bases). This TCR came from a boy younger than 18 in good health and CMV-seronegative. The CDR3 DNA reads TGCAGCGTTGAAGGGGTCTACAGGGATGGCTATGGCTACACCTTC. It codes for CSVEGVYRDGYGYTF.